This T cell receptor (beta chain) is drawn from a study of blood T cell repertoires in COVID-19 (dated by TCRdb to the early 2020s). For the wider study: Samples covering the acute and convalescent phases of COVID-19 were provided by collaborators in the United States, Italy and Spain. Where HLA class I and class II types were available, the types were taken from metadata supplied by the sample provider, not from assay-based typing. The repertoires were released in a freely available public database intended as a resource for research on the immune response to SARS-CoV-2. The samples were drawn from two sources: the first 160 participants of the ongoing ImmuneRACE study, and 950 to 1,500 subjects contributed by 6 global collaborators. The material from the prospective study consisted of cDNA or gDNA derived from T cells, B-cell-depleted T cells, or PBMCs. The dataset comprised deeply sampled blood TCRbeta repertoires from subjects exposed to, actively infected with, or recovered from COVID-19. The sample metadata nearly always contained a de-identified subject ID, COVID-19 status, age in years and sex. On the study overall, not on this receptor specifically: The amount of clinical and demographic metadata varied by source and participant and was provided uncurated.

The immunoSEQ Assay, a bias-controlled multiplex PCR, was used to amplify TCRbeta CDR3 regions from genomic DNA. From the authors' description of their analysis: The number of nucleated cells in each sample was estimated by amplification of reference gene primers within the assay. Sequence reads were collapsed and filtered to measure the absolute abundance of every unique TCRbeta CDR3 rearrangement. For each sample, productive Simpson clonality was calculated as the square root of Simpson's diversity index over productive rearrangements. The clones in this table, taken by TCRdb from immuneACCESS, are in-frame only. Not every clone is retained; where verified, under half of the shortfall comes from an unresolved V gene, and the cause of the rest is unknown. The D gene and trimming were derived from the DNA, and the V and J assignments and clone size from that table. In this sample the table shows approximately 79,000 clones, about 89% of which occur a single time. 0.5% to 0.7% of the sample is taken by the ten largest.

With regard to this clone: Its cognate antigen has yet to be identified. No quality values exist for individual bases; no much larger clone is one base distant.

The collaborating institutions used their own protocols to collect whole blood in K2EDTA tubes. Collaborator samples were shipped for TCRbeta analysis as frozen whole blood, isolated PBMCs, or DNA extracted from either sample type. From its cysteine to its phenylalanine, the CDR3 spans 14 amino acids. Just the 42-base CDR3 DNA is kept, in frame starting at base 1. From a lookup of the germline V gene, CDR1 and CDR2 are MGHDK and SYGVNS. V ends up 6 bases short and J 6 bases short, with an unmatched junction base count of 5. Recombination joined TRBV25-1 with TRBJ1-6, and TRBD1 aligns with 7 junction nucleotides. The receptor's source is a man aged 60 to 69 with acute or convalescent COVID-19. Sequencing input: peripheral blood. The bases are TGTGCCAGCAGCCTGACAGGGAGTAATTCACCCCTCCACTTT. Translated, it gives CASSLTGSNSPLHF. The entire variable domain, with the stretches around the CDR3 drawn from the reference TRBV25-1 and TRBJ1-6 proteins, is EADIYQTPRYLVIGTGKKITLECSQTMGHDKMYWYQQDPGMELHLIHYSYGVNSTEKGDLSSESTVSRIRTEHFPLTLESARPSHTSQYLCASSLTGSNSPLHFGNGTRLTVT.